A single sample gave rise to the 21 T cell receptor beta chains below, sequenced in a study of cytomegalovirus exposure and HLA in healthy donors. The PCR was carried out with 60 Vbeta primers and 13 Jbeta primers. Repertoires were generated with immunoSEQ multiplex PCR, while TCRdb's copy carries only in-frame clones and drops some. The repertoire holds 150,000 to 180,000 clones, with approximately 80% as singletons. The sequenced sample was PBMCs. The receptors were sampled from a woman in her 40s in good health and CMV-seronegative.

The V and J genes are TRBV6-6 and TRBJ2-5, with D possibly matching TRBD1 (8 bases). The germline V and J ends were trimmed by 5 bases and 3 bases, with 10 bases remaining between them. Germline assignment: CDR1 MNHNY and CDR2 SVGAGI (reference sequence). CDR3 length equals 13 residues. CDR3 sequence: CASSTGGEETQYF. The CDR3 DNA reads as TGTGCCAGCAGTACAGGGGGGGAAGAGACCCAGTACTTC.

This sequence joins TRBV2 and TRBJ2-3; TRBD2 matches 11 bases. Unmatched junction bases numbered 5, after V lost 5 bases and J lost 4 bases. CDR1 is SNHLY and CDR2 is FYNNEI in the germline V gene. This CDR3 is 15 amino acids long. The CDR3 DNA reads TGTGCCAGCAGTTCTAGACTAGCGGGGTCAGATACGCAGTATTTT. It translates to CASSSRLAGSDTQYF.

This chain uses TRBV18 with TRBJ1-5, with 9 bases aligning to TRBD1. The germline V gene encodes CDR1 KGHSH and CDR2 LQKENI. This CDR3 is built from 13 residues. Trimming took 5 bases from V and 9 from J; bases not matched to a gene: 5. The CDR3 DNA is TGTGCCAGCTCATCGGACAGGGGACGGCCCCAGCATTTT. It translates to CASSSDRGRPQHF.

J is TRBJ2-1 and V is TRBV6-1; 12 bases line up with TRBD1. This CDR3 is built from 16 residues. CDR1 and CDR2 from the germline V gene are MNHNS and SASEGT. The V and J ends lost 2 bases and 7 bases, in that order; junction bases with no gene match: 6. The CDR3: CASSEWGQGAMNEQFF. CDR3 in DNA: TGTGCCAGCAGTGAATGGGGACAGGGGGCTATGAATGAGCAGTTCTTC.

This clone appeared a single time. V and J are TRBV9 and TRBJ2-7; the match to TRBD2 covers 7 bases. This CDR3 is built from 16 residues. Germline V gene sequence: CDR1 SGDLS, CDR2 YYNGEE. Losses at the gene ends were 3 bases for V and 7 bases for J; bases not matched to a gene: 16. The CDR3 DNA is TGTGCCAGCAGCGCAGAGGCCGGACTAGGTAAGCGAGAGCAGTACTTC. Its translation is CASSAEAGLGKREQYF.

V usage is TRBV5-6 and J usage is TRBJ2-4; TRBD1 aligns across 10 bases. J lost 8 bases, V lost 4 bases, and 6 bases had no gene match. From germline, CDR1 is SGHDT and CDR2 YYEEEE. This CDR3 spans 14 amino acids. CDR3 region: CASSEEGTGDIQYF. The CDR3 region has the DNA TGTGCCAGCAGCGAGGAAGGGACAGGGGACATTCAGTACTTC. The full variable domain, in which reference TRBV5-6 and TRBJ2-4 provide the parts outside the CDR3, is DAGVTQSPTHLIKTRGQQVTLRCSPKSGHDTVSWYQQALGQGPQFIFQYYEEEERQRGNFPDRFSGHQFPNYSSELNVNALLLGDSALYLCASSEEGTGDIQYFGAGTRLSVL.

V is TRBV9 and J is TRBJ1-4, with D possibly matching TRBD1 (6 bases). From germline, CDR1 is SGDLS and CDR2 YYNGEE. The V and J ends lost 4 bases and 6 bases respectively, with 16 bases between them. The CDR3 is 15 amino acids. The CDR3, as DNA: TGTGCCAGCAGCTCGCGGACAGCAGAAGATGAAAAACTGTTTTTT. Its protein product is CASSSRTAEDEKLFF.

The gene calls are TRBV28 and TRBJ1-1; 10 bases line up with TRBD1. Unmatched junction bases numbered 4, after V lost 4 bases and J lost 5 bases. Per the germline V gene, CDR1 is MDHEN and CDR2 is SYDVKM. The CDR3 spans 14 residues. CDR3 nucleotide sequence: TGTGCCAGCAGTTCGGGACAGGGGACAACTGAAGCTTTCTTT. Translating gives CASSSGQGTTEAFF.

The V call is TRBV29-1, the J call TRBJ2-5; D is perhaps TRBD2 (5 bases). V was cut by 4 bases and J by 5 bases, with 14 bases left in between. The germline V gene has CDR1 SQVTM and CDR2 ANQGSEA. The CDR3 is made up of 13 amino acids. CDR3 protein: CSVVRSSTETQYF. For the CDR3, the DNA is TGCAGCGTTGTACGATCTAGCACCGAGACCCAGTACTTC.

The chain employs TRBV5-5 and TRBJ2-6; TRBD1 aligns across 7 bases. CDR1 and CDR2 (germline): SGHKS, YYEKEE (reference sequence). There are 16 residues in the CDR3. V was clipped by 1 base and J by 10 bases; unmatched bases: 11. CDR3 coding DNA: TGTGCCAGCAGCTTGACAGGGGACATTAGTAGAAACGTCCTGACTTTC. Its translation is CASSLTGDISRNVLTF.

The chain joins TRBV28 to TRBJ1-2; D call uncertain. The ends were cut back, 2 bases at V and 8 bases at J, with 9 bases in the middle. The germline CDR1 and CDR2 sequences are MDHEN and SYDVKM. The CDR3 covers 12 residues. Here the CDR3 reads CASSLAGGGYTF. The CDR3 coding sequence is TGTGCCAGCAGTTTAGCTGGAGGGGGCTACACCTTC.

In its sample, this clone was seen a few times. V usage is TRBV11-3 and J usage is TRBJ1-1, with 10 bases aligning to TRBD1. V trimming: 5 bases; J trimming: 4 bases; junction bases outside the gene matches: 10. Germline-derived CDR1 and CDR2 are SGHNT and YENEEA. The CDR3 length is 16 residues. CDR3 protein: CASSDRDRGLGTEAFF. The CDR3 DNA reads as TGTGCCAGCAGCGACCGGGACAGGGGATTGGGCACTGAAGCTTTCTTT.

This clone has a handful of counts. CDR3 sequence: CAWWAAGGYTF. CDR3 in DNA: TGTGCCTGGTGGGCGGCGGGAGGCTACACCTTC. V is TRBV30 and J is TRBJ1-2, with no clear D. Trimming shortened V by 5 bases and J by 8 bases, and 12 bases separated the two germline ends. The germline V gene has CDR1 GTSNPN and CDR2 SVGIG (reference sequence). The CDR3 extends over 11 amino acids.

This chain connects TRBV13 to TRBJ1-2; 9 nucleotides align to TRBD1. The CDR3 covers 17 residues. V dropped 4 bases and J dropped 5; count of bases not matched to a gene: 14. Germline V lookup: CDR1 PRHDT, CDR2 FYEKMQ (reference sequence). Written as DNA, the CDR3 is TGTGCCAGCAGCTCCCGGGGCGGGACAGGGCGGATTTATGGCTACACCTTC. Its protein is CASSSRGGTGRIYGYTF. The full variable domain, with the rest looked up from reference TRBV13 and TRBJ1-2, is AAGVIQSPRHLIKEKRETATLKCYPIPRHDTVYWYQQGPGQDPQFLISFYEKMQSDKGSIPDRFSAQQFSDYHSELNMSSLELGDSALYFCASSSRGGTGRIYGYTFGSGTRLTVV.

This clone has a handful of counts. The rearrangement joins TRBV27 to TRBJ2-5; the D gene is possibly TRBD2 (6 bases). This CDR3 region has 15 residues. V shed 2 bases and J shed 0 bases, with 10 bases lying between them. CDR1 is MNHEY and CDR2 is SMNVEV in the germline V gene (reference sequence). The CDR3 here is CASSLAGKYQETQYF. The CDR3 coding sequence is TGTGCCAGCAGTTTAGCGGGGAAGTACCAAGAGACCCAGTACTTC.

The CDR3 is CASSKGMSGIPYEQYF. DNA for the CDR3: TGTGCCAGCAGCAAAGGAATGAGCGGGATCCCCTACGAGCAGTACTTC. V is TRBV21-1 and J is TRBJ2-7; no DNA check was done on the table's D call, TRBD2. TRBV21-1 is classified as a pseudogene. This CDR3 has 16 residues.

The chain has TRBV30 and TRBJ2-7; the match to TRBD2 covers 7 bases. The V gene's germline CDR1 is GTSNPN and CDR2 SVGIG (reference sequence). CDR3 length equals 13 residues. V lost 0 bases to trimming and J lost 5 bases; unmatched junction nucleotides: 4. The CDR3 reads CAWSVRGDNEQYF. The CDR3 DNA follows: TGTGCCTGGAGTGTACGGGGGGATAACGAGCAGTACTTC.

The chain has TRBV7-2 and TRBJ2-7; the D gene is possibly TRBD1 (5 bases). The CDR3 runs 15 residues. Germline V gene lookup returns CDR1 SGHTA and CDR2 FQGNSA. V was shortened by 2 bases and J by 0 bases, with 11 bases between the two germline ends. CDR3 residues: CASSLRLGASYEQYF. The CDR3 nucleotides read TGTGCCAGCAGCTTACGGCTAGGGGCCTCCTACGAGCAGTACTTC.

CDR3 coding DNA: TGTGCCAGCAGTCCACACCGGGGACAGGGCGGTTCACCCCTCCACTTT. Translated: CASSPHRGQGGSPLHF. The chain employs TRBV27 and TRBJ1-6; 9 bases map to TRBD1. After removal of 5 bases from V and 9 bases from J, the junction contained 11 bases not matched to a gene. Germline V gene sequence: CDR1 MNHEY, CDR2 SMNVEV (reference sequence). The CDR3 consists of 16 residues.

The chain employs TRBV10-1 and TRBJ1-1; D possibly corresponds to TRBD1 (5 bases). Germline V CDR1 and CDR2: WNHNN, SYGVQD (reference sequence). This CDR3 region has 13 residues. Trimming shortened V by 0 bases and J by 9 bases, and 11 bases separated the two germline ends. CDR3 sequence: CASSESGGMKAFF. In DNA form, the CDR3 reads TGCGCCAGCAGTGAGTCCGGGGGTATGAAAGCTTTCTTT.

This clone was seen a single time. This chain joins TRBV28 and TRBJ2-7, with 9 bases aligning to TRBD1. Germline-derived CDR1 and CDR2 are MDHEN and SYDVKM. With V trimmed by 5 bases and J by 0 bases, 5 bases remained unmatched. The CDR3 totals 15 residues. The CDR3 region is CASSKVGQGSYEQYF. CDR3 nucleotides: TGTGCCAGCAGTAAGGTGGGACAGGGCTCCTACGAGCAGTACTTC.